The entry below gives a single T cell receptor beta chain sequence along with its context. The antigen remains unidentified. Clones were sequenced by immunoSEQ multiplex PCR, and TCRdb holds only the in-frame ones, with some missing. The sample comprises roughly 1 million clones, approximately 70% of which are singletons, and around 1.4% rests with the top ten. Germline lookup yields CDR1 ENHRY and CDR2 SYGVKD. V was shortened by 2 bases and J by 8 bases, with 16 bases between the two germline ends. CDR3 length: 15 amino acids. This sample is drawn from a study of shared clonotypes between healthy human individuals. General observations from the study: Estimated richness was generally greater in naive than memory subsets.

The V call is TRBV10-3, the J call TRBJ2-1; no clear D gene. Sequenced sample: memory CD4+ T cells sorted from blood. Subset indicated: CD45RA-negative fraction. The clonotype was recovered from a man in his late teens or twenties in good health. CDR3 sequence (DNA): TGTGCCATCAGTGAGCCACTCCTCTCGGCAGATGAGCAGTTCTTC. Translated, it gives CAISEPLLSADEQFF.